Listed below are T cell receptor beta chains from one sample, sequenced in a study of prognosis after radiotherapy for stage I lung cancer. Each CDR3 protein is one row after TCRdb ran MiXCR on the multiplex PCR reads. The repertoire includes 20,000 to 30,000 distinct CDR3 sequences, roughly 40% of them detected once, and 20% to 25% sits in the top ten. The input for sequencing was PBMCs, taken before or after stereotactic body radiation therapy (not recorded which). The receptors derive from a donor aged 50 or older with non-small cell lung cancer. The CDR3 runs from the conserved cysteine through the conserved F or W.

cdr3_length j_call v_call cdr3_aa
14 TRBJ2-7 TRBV5-1 CASSIRDSQAEQYF
13 TRBJ1-5 TRBV20-1 CSAVRGVNQTQHF
14 TRBJ2-1 TRBV2 CATDTKSSYNERFF
16 TRBJ2-5 TRBV3-1 CASSHLAGGPEETQYF
15 TRBJ2-3 TRBV27 CATQRTVPTTDTQYF
17 TRBJ2-6 TRBV4-1 CASSRDWGRSGANVLTF
15 TRBJ2-1 TRBV5-1 CASSLGIGTYNEQFF
13 TRBJ2-7 TRBV9 CASSVVWTVIQYF
20 TRBJ2-3 TRBV15 CATSRAMTRGLAVGTDTQYF
16 TRBJ2-2 TRBV9 CASSGARDLGTGELFF
15 TRBJ1-1 TRBV13 CASNGGVGMNTEAFF
17 TRBJ2-2 TRBV5-1 CASSPRTGGIDTGELFF
13 TRBJ2-7 TRBV20-1 CSGQLAGIGEQYF
16 TRBJ1-3 TRBV28 CASSPTGGLAVNTIYF
13 TRBJ2-2 TRBV2 CASLGRNTGELFF
15 TRBJ1-2 TRBV28 CASSPAGPTGYGYTF
17 TRBJ2-5 TRBV18 CASSPTTLQGLKETQYF
14 TRBJ1-5 TRBV28 CASRGGGSNQPQHF
14 TRBJ2-3 TRBV5-1 CASSSRQDGDTQYF
16 TRBJ1-6 TRBV28 CASSSHERNYNSPLHF
14 TRBJ2-1 TRBV20-1 CSVLAGGPYNEQFF
13 TRBJ2-1 TRBV11-2 CASSDRRGNEQFF
15 TRBJ2-3 TRBV20-1 CSAGVYHTGTDTQYF
13 TRBJ1-1 TRBV7-9 CASSLQENTEAFF
15 TRBJ2-7 TRBV28 CASSRVQAKLDEQYF
16 TRBJ2-3 TRBV5-4 CASSLGGGPIGSTQYF
15 TRBJ2-7 TRBV27 CASSLRSGSSYEQYF
15 TRBJ2-7 TRBV6-1 CASSAGLAGTYEQYF